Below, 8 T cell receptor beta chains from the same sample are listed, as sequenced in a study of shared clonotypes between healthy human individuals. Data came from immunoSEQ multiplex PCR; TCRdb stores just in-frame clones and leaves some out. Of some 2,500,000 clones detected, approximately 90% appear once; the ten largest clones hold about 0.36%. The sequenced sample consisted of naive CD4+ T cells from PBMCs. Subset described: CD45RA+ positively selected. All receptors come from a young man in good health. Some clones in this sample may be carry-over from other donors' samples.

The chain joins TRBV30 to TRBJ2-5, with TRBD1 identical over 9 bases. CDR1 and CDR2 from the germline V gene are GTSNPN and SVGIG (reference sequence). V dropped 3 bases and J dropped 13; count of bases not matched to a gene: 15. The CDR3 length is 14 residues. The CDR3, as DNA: TGTGCCTGGAGCCCTGGACAGGGGCTAACATCGGGGTACTTC. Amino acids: CAWSPGQGLTSGYF.

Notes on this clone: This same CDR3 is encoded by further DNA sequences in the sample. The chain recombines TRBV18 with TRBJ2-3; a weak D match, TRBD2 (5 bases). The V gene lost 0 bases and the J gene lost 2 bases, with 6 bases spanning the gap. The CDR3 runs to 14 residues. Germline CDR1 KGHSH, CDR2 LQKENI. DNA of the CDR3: TGTGCCAGCTCACCACCGGGAGCCACAGATACGCAGTATTTT. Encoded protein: CASSPPGATDTQYF. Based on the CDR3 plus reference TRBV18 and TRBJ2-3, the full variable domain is NAGVMQNPRHLVRRRGQEARLRCSPMKGHSHVYWYRQLPEEGLKFMVYLQKENIIDESGMPKERFSAEFPKEGPSILRIQQVVRGDSAAYFCASSPPGATDTQYFGPGTRLTVL.

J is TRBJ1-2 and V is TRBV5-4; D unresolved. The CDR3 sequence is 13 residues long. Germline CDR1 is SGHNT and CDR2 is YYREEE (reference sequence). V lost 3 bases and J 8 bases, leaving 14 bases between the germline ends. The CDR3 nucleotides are TGTGCCAGCAGCTCCACCGGGCCCGGGGGCTACACCTTC. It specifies CASSSTGPGGYTF.

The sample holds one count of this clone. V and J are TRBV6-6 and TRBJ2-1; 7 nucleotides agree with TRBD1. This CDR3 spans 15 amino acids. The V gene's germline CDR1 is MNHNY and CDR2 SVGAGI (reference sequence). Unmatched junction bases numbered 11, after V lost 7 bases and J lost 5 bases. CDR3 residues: CASTRDSISNNEQFF. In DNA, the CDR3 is TGTGCCAGCACTAGGGACAGCATTTCAAACAATGAGCAGTTCTTC.

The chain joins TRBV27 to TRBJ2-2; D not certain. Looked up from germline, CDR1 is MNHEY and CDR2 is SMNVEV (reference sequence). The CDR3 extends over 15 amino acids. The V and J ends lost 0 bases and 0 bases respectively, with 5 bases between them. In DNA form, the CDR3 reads TGTGCCAGCAGTTTATCTCTTCCGAACACCGGGGAGCTGTTTTTT. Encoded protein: CASSLSLPNTGELFF.

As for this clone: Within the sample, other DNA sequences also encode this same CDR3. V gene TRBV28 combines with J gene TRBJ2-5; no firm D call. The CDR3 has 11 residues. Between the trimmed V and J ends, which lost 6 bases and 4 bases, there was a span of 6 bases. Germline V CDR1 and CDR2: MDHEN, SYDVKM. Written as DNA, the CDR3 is TGTGCCAGCAGGGAGCGAGAGACCCAGTACTTC. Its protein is CASRERETQYF.

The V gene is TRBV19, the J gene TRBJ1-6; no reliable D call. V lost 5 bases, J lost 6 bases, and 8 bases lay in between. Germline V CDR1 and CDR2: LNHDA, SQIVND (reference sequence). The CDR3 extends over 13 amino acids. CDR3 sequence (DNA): TGTGCCAGTAGTCGTGACGGTAATTCACCCCTCCACTTT. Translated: CASSRDGNSPLHF.

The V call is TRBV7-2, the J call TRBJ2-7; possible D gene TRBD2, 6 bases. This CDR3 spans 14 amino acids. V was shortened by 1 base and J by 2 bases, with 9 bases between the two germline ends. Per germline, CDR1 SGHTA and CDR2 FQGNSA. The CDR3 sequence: CASSLGGLTYEQYF. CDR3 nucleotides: TGTGCCAGCAGCTTAGGGGGACTTACCTACGAGCAGTACTTC.